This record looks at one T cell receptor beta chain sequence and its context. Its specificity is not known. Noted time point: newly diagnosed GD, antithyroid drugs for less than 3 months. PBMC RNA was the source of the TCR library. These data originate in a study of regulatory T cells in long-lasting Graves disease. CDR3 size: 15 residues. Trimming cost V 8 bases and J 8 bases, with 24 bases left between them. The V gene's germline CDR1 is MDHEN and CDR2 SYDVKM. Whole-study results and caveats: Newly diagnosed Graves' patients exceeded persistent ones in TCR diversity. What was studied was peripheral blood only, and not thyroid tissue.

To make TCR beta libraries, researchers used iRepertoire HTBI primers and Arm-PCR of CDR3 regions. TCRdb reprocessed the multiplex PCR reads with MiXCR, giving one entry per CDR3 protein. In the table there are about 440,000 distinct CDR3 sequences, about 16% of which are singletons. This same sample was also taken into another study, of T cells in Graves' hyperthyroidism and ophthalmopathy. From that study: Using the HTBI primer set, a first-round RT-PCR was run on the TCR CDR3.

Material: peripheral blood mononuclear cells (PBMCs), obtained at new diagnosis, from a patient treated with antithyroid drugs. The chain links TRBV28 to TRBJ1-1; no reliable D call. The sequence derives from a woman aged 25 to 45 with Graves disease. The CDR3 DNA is TGTGCCAGCGTTAATCGGGGTGGCGGGGAGAAAGAAGCTTTCTTT. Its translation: CASVNRGGGEKEAFF.